This paragraph covers one T cell receptor (beta chain) sequence. These data originate in a study of cytomegalovirus exposure and HLA in healthy donors. Libraries were prepared by immunoSEQ multiplex PCR; TCRdb keeps only in-frame clonotypes and omits some of them. The sample yields roughly 73,000 clones, approximately 95% seen once. The trim removed 6 bases at V and 6 bases at J, leaving 7 bases unmatched. The germline gives CDR1 MNHEY, CDR2 SMNVEV (reference sequence). This CDR3 region has 15 residues. The sequence was obtained from a man aged 18 to 29 in good health and CMV-seropositive. The chain joins TRBV27 to TRBJ2-7, with 14 bases matching TRBD2. Sequenced sample: PBMCs. Here the CDR3 DNA reads TGTGCCAGCAGACTACCAGGACTAGCGGGAGGCGAGCAGTACTTC. It codes for CASRLPGLAGGEQYF.